There are a few counts of the clone carrying this TCR beta chain. This specimen comes from a study of blood T cell repertoires in COVID-19. Study summary: T cells, B-cell-depleted T cells, or PBMCs provided the cDNA or gDNA that served as material.

Trimming pared 4 bases from V and 1 base from J, leaving 13 bases between. The length of the CDR3 is 15 residues. Per germline, CDR1 LNHNV and CDR2 YYDKDF (reference sequence). Methods used by the authors: Researchers report that nucleated cell counts were estimated from reference gene primer amplification. Assay: immunoSEQ multiplex PCR; the TCRdb copy retains only in-frame clones and omits some. The V and J calls and the clone size are those of that table, but D and trimming were determined from the DNA. The sample has some 260,000 clones, roughly nine tenths seen once. The clonotype was recovered from a man between 18 and 35 years old with active or convalescent COVID-19. Input material: peripheral blood. The J gene is TRBJ1-1, the V gene TRBV15; a weak D match, TRBD1 (5 bases). The CDR3 reads CATSTVFGGNTEAFF. As DNA, the CDR3 is TGTGCCACCAGCACGGTGTTCGGGGGGAACACTGAAGCTTTCTTT. Complete variable domain (other parts from reference TRBV15 and TRBJ1-1): DAMVIQNPRYQVTQFGKPVTLSCSQTLNHNVMYWYQQKSSQAPKLLFHYYDKDFNNEADTPDNFQSRRPNTSFCFLDIRSPGLGDTAMYLCATSTVFGGNTEAFFGQGTRLTVV.